Below, 10 T cell receptor beta chains from the same sample are listed, as sequenced in a study of response to subunit inactivated influenza vaccine. TCRdb re-called the RT-PCR reads with MiXCR, one entry per CDR3 protein. This table has about 800,000 distinct CDR3 sequences, around 20% appearing once. The specimen comprised PBMCs from blood, sampled approximately 5 days after vaccination. The receptors here all came from a man over 45 who received an inactivated influenza vaccine.

In DNA form, the CDR3 reads TGCGCCAGCAACCCGGGCGGGAATTCACCCCTCCACTTT. As protein: CASNPGGNSPLHF. The gene calls are TRBV10-2 and TRBJ1-6, with unresolved D. The CDR3 length is 13 residues. Germline loops: CDR1 WSHSY, CDR2 SAAADI. V was shortened by 7 bases and J by 7 bases, with 11 bases between the two germline ends.

The J gene is TRBJ2-7, the V gene TRBV7-2; TRBD2 aligns across 12 bases. The CDR3 consists of 14 residues. The V gene's germline CDR1 is SGHTA and CDR2 FQGNSA. V was clipped by 5 bases and J by 3 bases; unmatched bases: 2. The CDR3: CASSVTSGSYEQYF. The CDR3 DNA is TGTGCCAGCAGCGTGACTAGCGGGAGCTACGAGCAGTACTTC.

This clonotype was counted only a few times. V and J are TRBV7-8 and TRBJ2-1, with 8 bases aligning to TRBD2. The germline gives CDR1 SGHVS, CDR2 FQNEAQ. V lost 5 bases to trimming and J lost 9 bases; unmatched junction nucleotides: 15. The CDR3 loop spans 16 amino acids. CDR3 protein: CASSPPGLVPEGEQFF. As DNA, the CDR3 is TGTGCCAGCAGCCCGCCGGGACTAGTTCCTGAGGGTGAGCAGTTCTTC.

This chain links TRBV4-3 with TRBJ2-2, with TRBD2 matching 12 bases. Germline CDR1 LGHNA, CDR2 YSLEER. The CDR3 spans 19 residues. The V gene end was trimmed by 0 bases and the J gene end by 5 bases; junction bases not matched to a gene: 10. The chain's CDR3 is CASSQEARLAGVGTGELFF. The CDR3 DNA reads TGCGCCAGCAGCCAAGAGGCGAGACTAGCGGGAGTTGGAACCGGGGAGCTGTTTTTT.

This chain uses TRBV2 with TRBJ2-3, with 13 bases aligning to TRBD2. CDR1 and CDR2 (germline): SNHLY, FYNNEI. V shed 4 bases and J 0 bases; nucleotides not matched to a gene: 10. The CDR3 sequence is 19 residues long. CDR3 coding DNA: TGTGCCAGCAGTGGACAACTAGCGGGAGGGCCAATTAGCACAGATACGCAGTATTTT. This codes for CASSGQLAGGPISTDTQYF.

The table lists this clonotype with many counts. V usage is TRBV6-1 and J usage is TRBJ1-6; D call uncertain. Trimming stripped 5 bases from V and 7 bases from J, with 12 bases between. This CDR3 has 14 amino acids. CDR1 and CDR2 (germline): MNHNS, SASEGT. Here the CDR3 DNA reads TGTGCCAGCAGTCCGTCTTGGAAGAATTCACCCCTCCACTTT. Residues: CASSPSWKNSPLHF.

This clonotype showed up just a few times. The rearrangement joins TRBV3-1 to TRBJ1-1; 8 nucleotides match TRBD1. The germline V gene encodes CDR1 LGHDT and CDR2 YNNKEL (reference sequence). The CDR3 is 13 residues long. The J segment lost 7 bases and the V segment lost 4 bases, leaving 5 bases of the junction unmatched. Here the CDR3 DNA reads TGTGCCAGCAGCCCATCCAGGGGGCGTGAAGCTTTCTTT. It translates to CASSPSRGREAFF.

This clonotype was seen a handful of times. The V gene is TRBV10-2, the J gene TRBJ2-5; weak D call: TRBD1 (5 bases). The CDR3 is 13 amino acids. CDR1 is WSHSY, CDR2 SAAADI, per germline. The ends were cut back, 6 bases at V and 3 bases at J, with 11 bases in the middle. The CDR3 nucleotides are TGCGCCAGCAGCACAGGTTTGAAAGAGACCCAGTACTTC. Translating it yields CASSTGLKETQYF.

The DNA of the CDR3 is TGTGCCAGCGCCAGGGGACTAGCCACCCAAGAGACCCAGTACTTC. Translated: CASARGLATQETQYF. V usage is TRBV7-7 and J usage is TRBJ2-5; 9 bases are shared with TRBD2. This CDR3 is built from 15 residues. V gave up 8 bases and J gave up 1 base; unmatched junction bases: 8. Per the germline V gene, CDR1 is SSHAT and CDR2 is FNYEAQ (reference sequence).

The chain combines TRBV7-2 with TRBJ2-1; 10 bases fit TRBD2. Germline CDR1 reads SGHTA; CDR2 reads FQGNSA. V dropped 5 bases and J dropped 4; count of bases not matched to a gene: 5. There are 15 residues in the CDR3. The CDR3 DNA sequence: TGTGCCAGCAGCACGCCGGGACTAGCGTACAATGAGCAGTTCTTC. It yields the protein CASSTPGLAYNEQFF. The full variable domain, in which reference TRBV7-2 and TRBJ2-1 provide the parts outside the CDR3, is GAGVSQSPSNKVTEKGKDVELRCDPISGHTALYWYRQSLGQGLEFLIYFQGNSAPDKSGLPSDRFSAERTGGSVSTLTIQRTQQEDSAVYLCASSTPGLAYNEQFFGPGTRLTVL.